This T cell receptor beta chain was captured in a study of shared clonotypes between healthy human individuals. Some clones are missing from TCRdb's copy, which holds only in-frame ones; the method was immunoSEQ multiplex PCR. The data contain a few million clones, 85% to 95% of them singletons. CDR1 and CDR2 from the germline V gene are MDHEN and SYDVKM. Trimming shortened V by 5 bases and J by 0 bases, and 14 bases separated the two germline ends. The CDR3 sequence is 15 residues long. Only CD45RO-negative cells positively selected for CCR7 counted as naive CD8 cells, so terminally differentiated effector memory CD45RA+ cells were excluded.

What was sequenced was naive CD8+ T cells from PBMCs. V gene TRBV28 combines with J gene TRBJ2-7; D may match TRBD1 or TRBD2 (5 bases each). This receptor was identified in a man between 18 and 29 years old in good health. Some clones in this sample may be carry-over from other donors' samples. The CDR3 DNA reads as TGTGCCAGCAGTGCACGGGACGGAGGCTCCTACGAGCAGTACTTC. Protein product: CASSARDGGSYEQYF.